Each of the 30 T cell receptor beta chains below was sequenced from the same sample in a study of OX40 agonist ivuxolimab in advanced cancers. Using immunoSEQ multiplex PCR, the repertoire was profiled, and TCRdb retains in-frame clones only, with some absent. Here the sample spans about 27,000 clones, 75% to 90% being singletons. The input for sequencing was CD4+ or CD8+ T cells sorted from blood, taken in a trial of the OX40 agonist ivuxolimab. These receptors were obtained from an adult with an advanced solid tumor such as melanoma, head and neck, liver or kidney cancer.

The chain carries TRBV27 and TRBJ1-4; 7 bases agree with TRBD1. Per the germline V gene, CDR1 is MNHEY and CDR2 is SMNVEV (reference sequence). This CDR3 is 17 amino acids long. With 7 bases clipped from V and 0 bases from J, the junction kept 11 bases outside the gene matches. Written as DNA, the CDR3 is TGTGCCAGCAAGCTTGAGGACAGGTCTGCAACTAATGAAAAACTGTTTTTT. Residues: CASKLEDRSATNEKLFF. Looking up the rest from reference TRBV27 and TRBJ1-4 gives the full variable domain: EAQVTQNPRYLITVTGKKLTVTCSQNMNHEYMSWYRQDPGLGLRQIYYSMNVEVTDKGDVPEGYKVSRKEKRNFPLILESPSPNQTSLYFCASKLEDRSATNEKLFFGSGTQLSVL.

The chain is built from TRBV11-1 and TRBJ1-5; D not resolved. Trimming stripped 5 bases from V and 2 bases from J, with 13 bases between. The germline CDR1 and CDR2 sequences are SGHAT and FQDESV (reference sequence). The CDR3 totals 15 residues. Written as DNA, the CDR3 is TGTGCCAGCAGCCCCGGCGGGTGGGGCAATCAGCCCCAGCATTTT. Amino acids: CASSPGGWGNQPQHF.

The chain combines TRBV11-2 with TRBJ2-1; unclear D gene. Trimming cost V 10 bases and J 8 bases, with 18 bases left between them. CDR1 and CDR2 (germline): SGHAT, FQNNGV. The CDR3 consists of 13 residues. The CDR3 loop reads CATNFGVVDEQFF. Written as DNA, the CDR3 is TGTGCCACCAACTTCGGCGTTGTGGATGAGCAGTTCTTC.

The chain combines TRBV19 with TRBJ1-1, with D tentatively TRBD1 (5 bases). Germline V gene lookup returns CDR1 LNHDA and CDR2 SQIVND (reference sequence). V was shortened by 5 bases and J by 0 bases, with 16 bases between the two germline ends. CDR3 length equals 16 residues. This CDR3 reads CASSALTGTMNTEAFF. CDR3 in DNA: TGTGCCAGTAGTGCGCTAACGGGGACTATGAACACTGAAGCTTTCTTT.

This chain connects TRBV14 to TRBJ2-1, with 14 bases that match TRBD2. V dropped 1 base and J dropped 6; count of bases not matched to a gene: 8. CDR1 SGHDN and CDR2 FVKESK come from the germline V gene. The CDR3 is 18 residues long. CDR3 DNA sequence: TGTGCCAGCAGCCAAGTTTTTGGACTAGCGGGAGGACTCAATGAGCAGTTCTTC. Translated: CASSQVFGLAGGLNEQFF.

The rearrangement links TRBV28 to TRBJ1-5, with a tentative D call TRBD1 (6 bases). Germline values: CDR1 MDHEN, CDR2 SYDVKM. The CDR3 spans 15 residues. V gave up 6 bases and J gave up 2 bases, with 14 bases separating them. The CDR3 sequence: CASSPQGIGNQPQHF. CDR3 coding DNA: TGTGCCAGCAGCCCACAGGGCATCGGCAATCAGCCCCAGCATTTT.

The CDR3 protein is CASSLGLGRVNTEAFF. The CDR3 coding sequence is TGTGCCAGCAGCTTAGGTCTGGGTAGGGTGAACACTGAAGCTTTCTTT. This rearrangement joins TRBV7-9 to TRBJ1-1, with D hard to call. Deletions cut 1 base from V and 0 bases from J, with 12 bases between. Germline CDR1 reads SEHNR; CDR2 reads FQNEAQ (reference sequence). The CDR3 has 16 amino acids.

J is TRBJ2-7 and V is TRBV28, with 13 bases aligning to TRBD2. CDR1 is MDHEN, CDR2 SYDVKM, per germline. After removal of 5 bases from V and 2 bases from J, the junction contained 3 bases not matched to a gene. The CDR3 has 15 amino acids. The chain's CDR3 is CASSPGLAGAYEQYF. CDR3 in DNA: TGTGCCAGCAGTCCCGGACTAGCGGGAGCCTACGAGCAGTACTTC.

This sequence joins TRBV19 and TRBJ2-2; tentatively, D is TRBD2 (6 bases). From germline, CDR1 is LNHDA and CDR2 SQIVND (reference sequence). V was clipped by 10 bases and J by 4 bases, with 16 bases between them. The CDR3 spans 14 residues. The CDR3 region is CATSRRGFTGELFF. CDR3 sequence (DNA): TGTGCCACTTCCCGCCGGGGGTTCACCGGGGAGCTGTTTTTT.

The rearrangement links TRBV19 to TRBJ2-7; D uncertain. The CDR3 spans 14 residues. Looked up from germline, CDR1 is LNHDA and CDR2 is SQIVND (reference sequence). Deletions cut 5 bases from V and 2 bases from J, with 13 bases between. The CDR3 nucleotides are TGTGCCAGTAGTCCAACTCAGGTCCCCTACGAGCAGTACTTC. Its protein product is CASSPTQVPYEQYF.

The chain is built from TRBV2 and TRBJ1-1; D is possibly TRBD1 (6 bases). Germline CDR1 SNHLY, CDR2 FYNNEI. CDR3 length: 13 residues. V was shortened by 4 bases and J by 6 bases, with 12 bases between the two germline ends. The CDR3 protein is CASSAGAVAEAFF. CDR3 sequence (DNA): TGTGCCAGCAGTGCGGGGGCGGTCGCTGAAGCTTTCTTT.

This chain uses TRBV7-9 with TRBJ2-5; no clear D gene. CDR1 and CDR2 from the germline V gene are SEHNR and FQNEAQ (reference sequence). The V and J ends lost 5 bases and 5 bases respectively, with 9 bases between them. The CDR3 is 12 residues long. The DNA of the CDR3 is TGTGCCAGCAGCCTCCCCGCCGAGACCCAGTACTTC. As protein: CASSLPAETQYF.

V and J are TRBV7-9 and TRBJ2-7; 9 bases fit TRBD1. Germline lookup yields CDR1 SEHNR and CDR2 FQNEAQ (reference sequence). The CDR3 length is 11 residues. J lost 5 bases, V lost 8 bases, and 1 base had no gene match. The CDR3 loop is CASGTGNEQYF. The CDR3 bases are TGTGCCAGCGGGACAGGGAACGAGCAGTACTTC.

The chain couples TRBV6-5 to TRBJ1-2; 8 nucleotides match TRBD1. Germline lookup yields CDR1 MNHEY and CDR2 SVGAGI. This CDR3 has 15 amino acids. V dropped 6 bases and J dropped 3; count of bases not matched to a gene: 9. CDR3 in amino acids: CASRNPGGPYYGYTF. The CDR3 nucleotides read TGTGCCAGCAGGAACCCAGGGGGCCCTTACTATGGCTACACCTTC.

The chain combines TRBV20-1 with TRBJ2-7; D gene ambiguous. The CDR3 loop spans 9 amino acids. V shed 6 bases and J shed 2 bases, with 2 bases lying between them. Germline loops: CDR1 DFQATT, CDR2 SNEGSKA (reference sequence). CDR3 sequence (DNA): TGCAGTGCAACCTACGAGCAGTACTTC. This codes for CSATYEQYF.

J is TRBJ1-6 and V is TRBV6-1; tentative D call: TRBD1 (5 bases). Germline V gene data show CDR1 as MNHNS and CDR2 as SASEGT. Trimming removed 2 bases at V and 5 bases at J, with 13 bases between. CDR3 length equals 16 residues. As DNA, the CDR3 is TGTGCCAGCAGTGAACCTTCCAGGGTTGATAATTCACCCCTCCACTTT. This codes for CASSEPSRVDNSPLHF.

CDR3 nucleotides: TGTGCCAGCAGTTACAGCGGGGCCCCCTACAATGAGCAGTTCTTC. This translates into CASSYSGAPYNEQFF. The chain recombines TRBV2 with TRBJ2-1, with 7 bases lining up with TRBD2. The CDR3 has 15 residues. Germline lookup yields CDR1 SNHLY and CDR2 FYNNEI. Unmatched junction bases numbered 6, after V lost 5 bases and J lost 2 bases.

This chain joins TRBV10-1 and TRBJ2-7; TRBD2 is a possible D gene (7 bases). The CDR3 is 13 amino acids. In germline, CDR1 is WNHNN, CDR2 SYGVQD (reference sequence). V lost 3 bases and J 4 bases, leaving 10 bases between the germline ends. CDR3 residues: CASSEGGEYEQYF. For the CDR3, the DNA is TGCGCCAGCAGTGAAGGGGGGGAATACGAGCAGTACTTC.

The rearrangement uses TRBV5-6 and TRBJ2-7, with 7 bases lining up with TRBD2. This CDR3 region has 14 residues. Germline values: CDR1 SGHDT, CDR2 YYEEEE. Trimming removed 0 bases from V and 2 bases from J; junction bases left unmatched: 2. The CDR3 here is CASSLGLAPYEQYF. The CDR3 coding sequence is TGTGCCAGCAGCTTGGGACTAGCCCCCTACGAGCAGTACTTC. The variable domain in full, completed from reference TRBV5-6 and TRBJ2-7, reads DAGVTQSPTHLIKTRGQQVTLRCSPKSGHDTVSWYQQALGQGPQFIFQYYEEEERQRGNFPDRFSGHQFPNYSSELNVNALLLGDSALYLCASSLGLAPYEQYFGPGTRLTVT.

This clone was found once. The chain links TRBV7-3 to TRBJ1-6; 7 nucleotides agree with TRBD1. V gave up 0 bases and J gave up 7 bases; unmatched junction bases: 18. CDR3 length: 20 residues. The V gene's germline CDR1 is SGHTA and CDR2 FQGTGA. CDR3 coding DNA: TGTGCCAGCAGCTTAACGCGGCGAACAGGGGCCCCTAACCCCAATTCACCCCTCCACTTT. Translated: CASSLTRRTGAPNPNSPLHF. The whole variable domain, remainder taken from reference TRBV7-3 and TRBJ1-6, is GAGVSQTPSNKVTEKGKYVELRCDPISGHTALYWYRQSLGQGPEFLIYFQGTGAADDSGLPNDRFFAVRPEGSVSTLKIQRTERGDSAVYLCASSLTRRTGAPNPNSPLHFGNGTRLTVT.

The chain uses TRBV10-3 and TRBJ2-5; 7 nucleotides match TRBD1. Trimming removed 6 bases from V and 6 bases from J; junction bases left unmatched: 10. This CDR3 has 14 residues. Germline CDR1 and CDR2: ENHRY and SYGVKD. The CDR3 DNA reads as TGTGCCATCAGCGGGACAGACCTCCTGAAGACCCAGTACTTC. This encodes CAISGTDLLKTQYF.

The sample holds one count of this clone. This chain links TRBV6-1 with TRBJ2-7; 7 bases fit TRBD1. CDR1 and CDR2 from the germline V gene are MNHNS and SASEGT. With 2 bases clipped from V and 4 bases from J, the junction kept 8 bases outside the gene matches. The CDR3 is 15 amino acids. The CDR3 reads CASSERPGGWYEQYF. DNA for the CDR3: TGTGCCAGCAGTGAAAGGCCAGGGGGATGGTACGAGCAGTACTTC.

The chain couples TRBV10-2 to TRBJ1-4; D is uncertain. The CDR3 covers 12 residues. The germline gives CDR1 WSHSY, CDR2 SAAADI. Trimming removed 8 bases from V and 9 bases from J, with 13 bases in between. Here the CDR3 DNA reads TGCGCCAGCGCAGACACGGATCAAAAACTGTTTTTT. This encodes CASADTDQKLFF.

The rearrangement joins TRBV4-2 to TRBJ2-4; possibly TRBD1 for D (6 bases). The CDR3 extends over 18 amino acids. Germline CDR1 LGHNA, CDR2 YNFKEQ. V gave up 0 bases and J gave up 1 base, with 16 bases separating them. The chain's CDR3 is CASSQDRQGIFAKNIQYF. DNA for the CDR3: TGTGCCAGCAGCCAAGATCGGCAGGGGATATTTGCCAAAAACATTCAGTACTTC.

The chain uses TRBV28 and TRBJ2-1; TRBD2 agrees at 8 bases. The V and J ends lost 5 bases and 16 bases, in that order; junction bases with no gene match: 7. The length of the CDR3 is 11 residues. Per germline, CDR1 MDHEN and CDR2 SYDVKM. CDR3 in amino acids: CASSTGGVPFF. CDR3 coding DNA: TGTGCCAGCAGTACCGGGGGGGTGCCCTTCTTC.

The gene calls are TRBV11-2 and TRBJ2-3; 8 bases are a match to TRBD1. Germline lookup yields CDR1 SGHAT and CDR2 FQNNGV. V was pared by 5 bases and J by 5 bases, with 9 bases of the junction left unmatched. CDR3 length: 15 residues. CDR3 in DNA: TGTGCCAGCAGCACACCACAGGGGGGAATAGATACGCAGTATTTT. Amino acids: CASSTPQGGIDTQYF. The entire variable domain, with the rest obtained from reference TRBV11-2 and TRBJ2-3, is as follows: EAGVAQSPRYKIIEKRQSVAFWCNPISGHATLYWYQQILGQGPKLLIQFQNNGVVDDSQLPKDRFSAERLKGVDSTLKIQPAKLEDSAVYLCASSTPQGGIDTQYFGPGTRLTVL.

The chain joins TRBV19 to TRBJ2-2; tentatively, D is TRBD1 (5 bases). Trimming removed 6 bases at V and 4 bases at J, with 9 bases between. Germline CDR1 and CDR2: LNHDA and SQIVND (reference sequence). The CDR3 totals 13 residues. This chain's CDR3 is CASRGQITGELFF. The CDR3 DNA follows: TGTGCCAGTAGGGGGCAAATCACCGGGGAGCTGTTTTTT. The complete variable domain, with remaining parts taken from reference TRBV19 and TRBJ2-2, reads DGGITQSPKYLFRKEGQNVTLSCEQNLNHDAMYWYRQDPGQGLRLIYYSQIVNDFQKGDIAEGYSVSREKKESFPLTVTSAQKNPTAFYLCASRGQITGELFFGEGSRLTVL.

V usage is TRBV29-1 and J usage is TRBJ1-3, with D unresolved. The CDR3 consists of 13 residues. V shed 6 bases and J shed 2 bases, with 11 bases lying between them. CDR1 and CDR2 (germline): SQVTM, ANQGSEA. CDR3 in DNA: TGCAGCGTAGGAGCCCCCCCTGGAAACACCATATATTTT. This encodes CSVGAPPGNTIYF.

This sequence joins TRBV19 and TRBJ1-2; D possibly corresponds to TRBD1 (6 bases). Germline lookup yields CDR1 LNHDA and CDR2 SQIVND (reference sequence). The CDR3 is 15 amino acids. V was pared by 2 bases and J by 3 bases, with 13 bases between. CDR3 region: CASSIRGQLYYGYTF. The CDR3 DNA follows: TGTGCCAGTAGTATAAGAGGACAGCTCTACTATGGCTACACCTTC. Based on the CDR3 plus reference TRBV19 and TRBJ1-2, the full variable domain is DGGITQSPKYLFRKEGQNVTLSCEQNLNHDAMYWYRQDPGQGLRLIYYSQIVNDFQKGDIAEGYSVSREKKESFPLTVTSAQKNPTAFYLCASSIRGQLYYGYTFGSGTRLTVV.

The J gene is TRBJ1-1, the V gene TRBV6-6; no clear D gene. This CDR3 spans 14 amino acids. Germline V gene data show CDR1 as MNHNY and CDR2 as SVGAGI (reference sequence). V lost 6 bases and J lost 5, with 16 bases in between. The CDR3 nucleotides are TGTGCCAGCAGCCCTAACTGGATAGAAACTGAAGCTTTCTTT. It yields the protein CASSPNWIETEAFF.